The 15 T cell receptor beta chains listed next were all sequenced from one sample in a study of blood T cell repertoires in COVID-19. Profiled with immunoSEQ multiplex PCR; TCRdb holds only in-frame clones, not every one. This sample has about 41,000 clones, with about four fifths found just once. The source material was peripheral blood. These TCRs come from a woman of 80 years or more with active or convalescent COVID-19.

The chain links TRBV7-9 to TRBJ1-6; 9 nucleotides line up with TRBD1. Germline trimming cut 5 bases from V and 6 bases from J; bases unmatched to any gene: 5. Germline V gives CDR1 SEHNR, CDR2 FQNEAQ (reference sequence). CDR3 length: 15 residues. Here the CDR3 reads CASSRGTGLNSPLHF. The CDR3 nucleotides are TGTGCCAGCAGCCGAGGGACAGGGCTTAATTCACCCCTCCACTTT.

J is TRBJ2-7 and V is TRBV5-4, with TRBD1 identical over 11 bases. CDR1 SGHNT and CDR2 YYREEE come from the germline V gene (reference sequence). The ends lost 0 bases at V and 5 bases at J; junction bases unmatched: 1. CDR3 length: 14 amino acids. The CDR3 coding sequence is TGTGCCAGCAGCTTGGTGGGACAGGGGGACGAGCAGTACTTC. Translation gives CASSLVGQGDEQYF.

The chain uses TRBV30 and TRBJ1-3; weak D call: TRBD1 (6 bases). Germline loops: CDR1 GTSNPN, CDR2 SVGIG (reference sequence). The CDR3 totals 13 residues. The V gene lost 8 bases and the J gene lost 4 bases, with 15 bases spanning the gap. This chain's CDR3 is CAEQQGSGNTIYF. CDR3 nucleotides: TGTGCCGAACAACAGGGTAGCGGAAACACCATATATTTT.

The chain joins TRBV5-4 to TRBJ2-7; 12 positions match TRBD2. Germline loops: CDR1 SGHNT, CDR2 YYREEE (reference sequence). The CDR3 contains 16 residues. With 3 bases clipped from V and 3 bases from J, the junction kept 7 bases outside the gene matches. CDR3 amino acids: CASSWDPGLAGYEQYF. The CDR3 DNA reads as TGTGCCAGCAGCTGGGACCCGGGACTAGCGGGCTACGAGCAGTACTTC. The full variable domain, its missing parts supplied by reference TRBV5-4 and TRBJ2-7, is ETGVTQSPTHLIKTRGQQVTLRCSSQSGHNTVSWYQQALGQGPQFIFQYYREEENGRGNFPPRFSGLQFPNYSSELNVNALELDDSALYLCASSWDPGLAGYEQYFGPGTRLTVT.

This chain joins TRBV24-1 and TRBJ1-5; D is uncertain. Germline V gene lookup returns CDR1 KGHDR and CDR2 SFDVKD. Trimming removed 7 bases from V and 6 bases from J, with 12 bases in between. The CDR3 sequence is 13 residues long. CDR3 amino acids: CATRAGIGQPQHF. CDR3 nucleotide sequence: TGTGCCACCAGGGCGGGGATCGGTCAGCCCCAGCATTTT.

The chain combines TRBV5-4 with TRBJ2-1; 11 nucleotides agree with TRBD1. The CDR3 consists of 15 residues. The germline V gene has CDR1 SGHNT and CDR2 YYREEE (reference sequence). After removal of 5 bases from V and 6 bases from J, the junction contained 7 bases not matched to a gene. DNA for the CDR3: TGTGCCAGCAGGCCCGGGACAGGGGGTTTCAATGAGCAGTTCTTC. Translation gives CASRPGTGGFNEQFF.

CDR3 nucleotide sequence: TGTGCCACCAGTGAAACCGGGACAGGGGGCGGATACGAGCAGTACTTC. Translation gives CATSETGTGGGYEQYF. The rearrangement joins TRBV24-1 to TRBJ2-7, with TRBD1 matching 12 bases. The ends lost 4 bases at V and 4 bases at J; junction bases unmatched: 7. The CDR3 extends over 16 amino acids. Germline loops: CDR1 KGHDR, CDR2 SFDVKD.

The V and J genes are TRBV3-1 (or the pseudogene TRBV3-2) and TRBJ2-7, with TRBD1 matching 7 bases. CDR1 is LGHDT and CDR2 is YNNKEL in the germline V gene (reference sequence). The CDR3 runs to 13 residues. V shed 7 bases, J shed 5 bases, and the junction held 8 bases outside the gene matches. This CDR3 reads CASNNRGLHEQYF. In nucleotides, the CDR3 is TGTGCCAGCAATAACAGGGGTTTACACGAGCAGTACTTC.

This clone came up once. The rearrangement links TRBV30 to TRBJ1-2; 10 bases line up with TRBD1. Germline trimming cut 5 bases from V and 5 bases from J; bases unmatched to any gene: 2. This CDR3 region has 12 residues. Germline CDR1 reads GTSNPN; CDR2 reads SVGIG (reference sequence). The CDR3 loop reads CAWWTGGYGYTF. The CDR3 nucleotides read TGTGCCTGGTGGACAGGGGGGTATGGCTACACCTTC.

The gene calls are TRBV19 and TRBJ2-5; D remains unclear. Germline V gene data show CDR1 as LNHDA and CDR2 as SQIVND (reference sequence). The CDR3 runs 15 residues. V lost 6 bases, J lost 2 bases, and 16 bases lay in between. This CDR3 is CASSDIRPNQETQYF. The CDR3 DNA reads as TGTGCCAGTAGCGACATCCGGCCCAATCAAGAGACCCAGTACTTC.

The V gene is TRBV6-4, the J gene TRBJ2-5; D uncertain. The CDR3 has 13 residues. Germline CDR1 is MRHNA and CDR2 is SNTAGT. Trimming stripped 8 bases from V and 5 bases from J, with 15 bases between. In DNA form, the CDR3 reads TGTGCCAGCGCGATCGACGACGGGGAGACCCAGTACTTC. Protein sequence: CASAIDDGETQYF.

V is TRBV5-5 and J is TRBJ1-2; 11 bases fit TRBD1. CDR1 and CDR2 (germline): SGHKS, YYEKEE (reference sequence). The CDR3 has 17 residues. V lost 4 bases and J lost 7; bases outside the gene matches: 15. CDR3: CASSGRSPGQGVGGYTF. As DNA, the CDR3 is TGTGCCAGCAGCGGTCGCTCCCCGGGACAGGGGGTTGGTGGCTACACCTTC. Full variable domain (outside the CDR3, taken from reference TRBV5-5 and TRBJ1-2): DAGVTQSPTHLIKTRGQQVTLRCSPISGHKSVSWYQQVLGQGPQFIFQYYEKEERGRGNFPDRFSARQFPNYSSELNVNALLLGDSALYLCASSGRSPGQGVGGYTFGSGTRLTVV.

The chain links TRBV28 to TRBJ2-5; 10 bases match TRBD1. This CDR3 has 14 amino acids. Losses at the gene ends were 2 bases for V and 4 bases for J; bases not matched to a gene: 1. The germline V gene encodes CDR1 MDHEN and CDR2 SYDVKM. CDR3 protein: CASSLGTGVETQYF. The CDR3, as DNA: TGTGCCAGCAGTTTAGGGACAGGGGTAGAGACCCAGTACTTC.

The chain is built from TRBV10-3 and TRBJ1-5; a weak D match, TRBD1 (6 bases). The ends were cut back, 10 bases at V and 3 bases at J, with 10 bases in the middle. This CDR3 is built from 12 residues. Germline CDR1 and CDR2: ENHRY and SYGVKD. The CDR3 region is CATQGYNQPQHF. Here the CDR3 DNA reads TGTGCCACCCAGGGGTACAATCAGCCCCAGCATTTT.

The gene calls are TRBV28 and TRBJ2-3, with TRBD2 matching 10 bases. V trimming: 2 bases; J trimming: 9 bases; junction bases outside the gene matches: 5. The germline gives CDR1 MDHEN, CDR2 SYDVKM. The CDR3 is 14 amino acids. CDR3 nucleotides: TGTGCCAGCAGTTTAGCTAGCGGGAGAGGAACGCAGTATTTT. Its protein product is CASSLASGRGTQYF.